The clone carrying this T cell receptor beta chain has more than one count but fewer than ten. Antigen: not known. This entry is derived from a study of T-cell reconstitution after alpha-beta-depleted transplantation in children. Findings and caveats of the study: Several hundred graft clones that had expanded were reportedly the source of alpha-beta T cells about two months after transplant. Newly produced T cells mostly provided counts and TCRbeta diversity after one year, as hyperexpanded clones declined. The high TCRbeta diversity at day 60 in some patients came from surviving recipient T cells and thymic progenitors.

The CDR3 is made up of 13 amino acids. Trimming took 4 bases from V and 1 from J, leaving 10 bases between them. The germline gives CDR1 SQVTM, CDR2 ANQGSEA. Preparation of the TCRbeta library used unique molecular identifiers. A single record per CDR3 protein comes from TCRdb applying MiXCR to the PCR reads. This sample carries approximately 1,000,000 distinct CDR3 sequences, 25% to 30% of them seen once, and the ten largest clones take roughly 27%. The sample consisted of PBMCs, mostly from graft donor cells, taken 360 days after TCRalphabeta/CD19-depleted stem cell transplant. The clonotype was recovered from a boy under three years old who had a stem cell transplant for SCID, so the T cells may come from the graft donor. The rearrangement uses TRBV29-1 and TRBJ2-5; D is possibly TRBD1 (5 bases). In DNA form, the CDR3 reads TGCAGCGTTGTAGTGGGGCCCCAAGAGACCCAGTACTTC. It codes for CSVVVGPQETQYF.